The source of this T cell receptor (beta chain) is a study of vaccination and CD4 T cells after COVID-19. Study information: Each convalescent patient was PCR positive for SARS-CoV-2 on nasal swab; roughly ten cases were mild and one severe. Findings and limits, study-wide: 304 of 307 vaccine-specific clones from convalescent patients were spike mono-reactive.

This CDR3 has 14 residues. Trimming left V 6 bases short and J 8 bases short, with 19 bases between. Germline V gives CDR1 DFQATT, CDR2 SNEGSKA (reference sequence). For this clonotype: Antigen specificity is unknown.

CD4+ T cells that had been cultured provided DNA sequenced with the Oncomine TCR Beta short-read assay. Investigators obtained genomic DNA by extraction from cultured CD4+ T cells. TCRdb reanalysed the PCR reads using MiXCR and keeps one entry per CDR3 protein. This sample has around 8,100 distinct CDR3 sequences, with 55% to 70% found just once. Treatment: roughly 11-day PBMC culture with coronavirus spike peptide pools or control peptides (ViraFEST assay). ViraFEST enlarged antigen-specific T cell populations with peptide pools and afterwards sequenced TCRs. This receptor was identified in a human donor who had recovered from COVID-19. The genes are TRBV20-1 and TRBJ1-4, with D perhaps matching TRBD1 (5 bases). Sequencing was carried out using CD4+ T cells from blood, cultured in vitro. The CDR3 region has the DNA TGCAGTGCCGTCACCGGGACTTCGGGGGAAAAACTGTTTTTT. Its translation is CSAVTGTSGEKLFF.